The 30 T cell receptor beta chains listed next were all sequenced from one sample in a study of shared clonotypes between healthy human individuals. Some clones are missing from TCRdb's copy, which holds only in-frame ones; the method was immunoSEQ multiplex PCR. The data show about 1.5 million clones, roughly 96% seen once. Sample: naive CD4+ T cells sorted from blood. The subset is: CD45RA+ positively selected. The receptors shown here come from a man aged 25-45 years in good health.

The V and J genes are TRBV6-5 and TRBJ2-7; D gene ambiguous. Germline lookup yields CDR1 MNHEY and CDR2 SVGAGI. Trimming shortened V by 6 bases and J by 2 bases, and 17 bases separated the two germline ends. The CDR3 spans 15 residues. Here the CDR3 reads CASRTPGVRAYEQYF. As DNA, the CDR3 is TGTGCCAGCAGAACCCCAGGAGTCCGAGCCTACGAGCAGTACTTC.

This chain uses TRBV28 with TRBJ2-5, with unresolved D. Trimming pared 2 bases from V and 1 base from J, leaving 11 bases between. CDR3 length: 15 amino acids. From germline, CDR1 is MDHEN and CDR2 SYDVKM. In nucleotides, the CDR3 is TGTGCCAGCAGTTTAATGGTTAGTGTCCAAGAGACCCAGTACTTC. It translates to CASSLMVSVQETQYF.

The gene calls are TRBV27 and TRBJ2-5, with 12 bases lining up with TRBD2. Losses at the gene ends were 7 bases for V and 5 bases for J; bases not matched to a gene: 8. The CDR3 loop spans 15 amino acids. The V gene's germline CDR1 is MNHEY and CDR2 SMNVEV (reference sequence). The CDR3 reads CASNLAGGPQETQYF. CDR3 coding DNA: TGTGCCAGCAATCTAGCGGGAGGGCCGCAGGAGACCCAGTACTTC.

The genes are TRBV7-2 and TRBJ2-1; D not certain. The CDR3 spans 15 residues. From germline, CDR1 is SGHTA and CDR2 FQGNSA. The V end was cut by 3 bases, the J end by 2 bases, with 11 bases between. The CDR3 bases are TGTGCCAGCAGCTTTTCCAGCGAGCCCTACAATGAGCAGTTCTTC. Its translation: CASSFSSEPYNEQFF. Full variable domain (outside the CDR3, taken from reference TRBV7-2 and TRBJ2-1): GAGVSQSPSNKVTEKGKDVELRCDPISGHTALYWYRQSLGQGLEFLIYFQGNSAPDKSGLPSDRFSAERTGGSVSTLTIQRTQQEDSAVYLCASSFSSEPYNEQFFGPGTRLTVL.

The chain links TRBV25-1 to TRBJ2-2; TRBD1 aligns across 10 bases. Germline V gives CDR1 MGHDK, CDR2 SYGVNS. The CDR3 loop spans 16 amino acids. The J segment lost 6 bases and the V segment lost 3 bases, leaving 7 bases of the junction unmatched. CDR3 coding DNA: TGTGCCAGCAGTGAGCCGGGACAGGGGTGGGCCGGGGAGCTGTTTTTT. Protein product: CASSEPGQGWAGELFF.

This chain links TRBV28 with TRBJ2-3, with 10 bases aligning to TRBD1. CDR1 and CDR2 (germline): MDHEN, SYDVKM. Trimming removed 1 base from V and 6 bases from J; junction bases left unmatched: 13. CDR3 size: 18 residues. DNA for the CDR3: TGTGCCAGCAGTTTATCAGGACCGGGACAGGGGATTTTGGATACGCAGTATTTT. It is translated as CASSLSGPGQGILDTQYF.

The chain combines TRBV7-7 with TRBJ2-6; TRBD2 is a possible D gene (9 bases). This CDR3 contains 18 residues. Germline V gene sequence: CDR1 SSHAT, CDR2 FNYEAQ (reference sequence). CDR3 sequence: CASGSSGTGPSGANVLTF. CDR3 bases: TGTGCTAGCGGGAGCTCCGGGACAGGCCCCTCTGGGGCCAACGTCCTGACTTTC.

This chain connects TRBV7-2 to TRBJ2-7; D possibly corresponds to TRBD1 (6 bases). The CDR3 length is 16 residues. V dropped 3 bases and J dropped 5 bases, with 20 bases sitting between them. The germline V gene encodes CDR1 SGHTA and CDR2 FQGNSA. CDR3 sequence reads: CASSLDRDNLVHEQYF. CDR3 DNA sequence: TGTGCCAGCAGCTTGGACAGAGACAATCTAGTACACGAGCAGTACTTC.

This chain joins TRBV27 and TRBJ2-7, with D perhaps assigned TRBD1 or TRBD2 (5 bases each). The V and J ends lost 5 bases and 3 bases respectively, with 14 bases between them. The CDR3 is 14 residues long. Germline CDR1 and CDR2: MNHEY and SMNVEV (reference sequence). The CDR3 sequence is CASSNSGPGYEQYF. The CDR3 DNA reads TGTGCCAGCAGTAACTCGGGACCGGGCTACGAGCAGTACTTC.

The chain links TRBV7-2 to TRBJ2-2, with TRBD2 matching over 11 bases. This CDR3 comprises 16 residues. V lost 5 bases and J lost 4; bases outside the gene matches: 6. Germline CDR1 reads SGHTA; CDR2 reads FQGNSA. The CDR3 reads CASSPLAGGVTGELFF. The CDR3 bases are TGTGCCAGCAGCCCTTTAGCGGGAGGGGTCACCGGGGAGCTGTTTTTT.

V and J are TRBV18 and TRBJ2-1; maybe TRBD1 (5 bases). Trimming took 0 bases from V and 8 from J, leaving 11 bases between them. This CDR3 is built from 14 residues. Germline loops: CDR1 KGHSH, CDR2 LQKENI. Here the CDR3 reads CASSPPGQGHEQFF. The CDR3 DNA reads TGTGCCAGCTCACCACCGGGCCAGGGCCATGAGCAGTTCTTC.

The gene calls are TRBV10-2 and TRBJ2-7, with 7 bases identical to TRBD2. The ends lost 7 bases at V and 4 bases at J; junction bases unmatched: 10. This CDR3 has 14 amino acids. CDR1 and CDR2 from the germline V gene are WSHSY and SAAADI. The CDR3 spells CASTGIAGDYEQYF. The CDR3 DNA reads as TGCGCCAGCACAGGGATAGCGGGCGATTACGAGCAGTACTTC.

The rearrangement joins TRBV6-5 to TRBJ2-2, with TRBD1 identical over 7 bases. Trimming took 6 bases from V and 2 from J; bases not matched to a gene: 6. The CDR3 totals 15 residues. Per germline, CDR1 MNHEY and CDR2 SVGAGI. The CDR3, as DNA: TGTGCCAGCAGCCGACAGGGCGATAACACCGGGGAGCTGTTTTTT. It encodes CASSRQGDNTGELFF.

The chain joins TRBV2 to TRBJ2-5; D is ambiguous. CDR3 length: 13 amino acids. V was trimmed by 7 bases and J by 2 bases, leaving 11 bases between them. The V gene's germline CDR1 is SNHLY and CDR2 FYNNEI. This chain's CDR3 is CASTQESQETQYF. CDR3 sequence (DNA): TGTGCCAGCACCCAGGAGAGTCAAGAGACCCAGTACTTC.

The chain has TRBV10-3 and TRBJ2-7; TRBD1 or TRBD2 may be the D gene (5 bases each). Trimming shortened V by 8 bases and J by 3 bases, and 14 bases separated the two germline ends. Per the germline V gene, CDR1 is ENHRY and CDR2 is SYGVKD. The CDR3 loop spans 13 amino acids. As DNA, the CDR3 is TGTGCCATCCGAGGGGTTGGGATCTACGAGCAGTACTTC. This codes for CAIRGVGIYEQYF.

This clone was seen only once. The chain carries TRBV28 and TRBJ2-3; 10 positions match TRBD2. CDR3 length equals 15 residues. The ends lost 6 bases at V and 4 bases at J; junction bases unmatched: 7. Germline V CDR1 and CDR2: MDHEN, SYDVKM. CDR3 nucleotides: TGTGCCAGCAGAATTCTAAGCGGGAGGGCAGATACGCAGTATTTT. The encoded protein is CASRILSGRADTQYF. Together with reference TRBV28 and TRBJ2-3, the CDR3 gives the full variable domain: DVKVTQSSRYLVKRTGEKVFLECVQDMDHENMFWYRQDPGLGLRLIYFSYDVKMKEKGDIPEGYSVSREKKERFSLILESASTNQTSMYLCASRILSGRADTQYFGPGTRLTVL.

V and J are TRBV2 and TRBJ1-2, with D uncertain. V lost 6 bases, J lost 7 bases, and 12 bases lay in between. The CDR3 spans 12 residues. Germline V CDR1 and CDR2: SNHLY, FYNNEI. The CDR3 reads CASRQGNAGYTF. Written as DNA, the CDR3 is TGTGCCAGCAGGCAAGGGAATGCTGGCTACACCTTC.

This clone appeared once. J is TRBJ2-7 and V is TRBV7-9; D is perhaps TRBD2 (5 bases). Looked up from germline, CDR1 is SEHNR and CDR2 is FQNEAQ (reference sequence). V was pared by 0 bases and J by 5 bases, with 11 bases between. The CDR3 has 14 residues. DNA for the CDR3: TGTGCCAGCAGCTTAGCCCAGGAGGCGGACGAGCAGTACTTC. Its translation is CASSLAQEADEQYF.

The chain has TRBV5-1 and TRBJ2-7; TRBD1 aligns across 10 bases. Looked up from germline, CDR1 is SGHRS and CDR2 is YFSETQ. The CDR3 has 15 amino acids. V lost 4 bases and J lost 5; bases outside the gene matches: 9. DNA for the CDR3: TGCGCCAGCAGCCCCTTGACAGGGGGCTTTAACGAGCAGTACTTC. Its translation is CASSPLTGGFNEQYF.

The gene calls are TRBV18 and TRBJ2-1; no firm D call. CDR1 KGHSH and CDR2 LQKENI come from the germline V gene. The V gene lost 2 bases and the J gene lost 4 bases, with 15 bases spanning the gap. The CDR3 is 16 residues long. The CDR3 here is CASSPLGSSLYNEQFF. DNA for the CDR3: TGTGCCAGCTCACCATTGGGTAGTTCTCTTTACAATGAGCAGTTCTTC. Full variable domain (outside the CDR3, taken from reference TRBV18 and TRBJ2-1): NAGVMQNPRHLVRRRGQEARLRCSPMKGHSHVYWYRQLPEEGLKFMVYLQKENIIDESGMPKERFSAEFPKEGPSILRIQQVVRGDSAAYFCASSPLGSSLYNEQFFGPGTRLTVL.

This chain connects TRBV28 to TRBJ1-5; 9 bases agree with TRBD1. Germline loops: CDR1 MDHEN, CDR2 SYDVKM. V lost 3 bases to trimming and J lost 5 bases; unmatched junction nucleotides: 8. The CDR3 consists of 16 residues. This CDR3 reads CASSFHGQGNHQPQHF. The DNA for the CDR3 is TGTGCCAGCAGTTTTCACGGACAGGGGAATCATCAGCCCCAGCATTTT.

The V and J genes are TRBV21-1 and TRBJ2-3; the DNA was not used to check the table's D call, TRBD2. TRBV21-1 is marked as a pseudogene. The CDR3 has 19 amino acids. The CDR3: CASSKRKYGDGGPTDTQYF. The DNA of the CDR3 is TGTGCCAGCAGCAAAAGGAAGTATGGGGACGGGGGGCCCACAGATACGCAGTATTTT.

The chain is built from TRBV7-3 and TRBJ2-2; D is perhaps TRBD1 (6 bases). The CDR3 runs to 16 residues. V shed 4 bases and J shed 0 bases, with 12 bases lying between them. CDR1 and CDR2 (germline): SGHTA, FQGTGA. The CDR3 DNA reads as TGTGCCAGCAGCTCGGGACATCGAACGAACACCGGGGAGCTGTTTTTT. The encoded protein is CASSSGHRTNTGELFF.

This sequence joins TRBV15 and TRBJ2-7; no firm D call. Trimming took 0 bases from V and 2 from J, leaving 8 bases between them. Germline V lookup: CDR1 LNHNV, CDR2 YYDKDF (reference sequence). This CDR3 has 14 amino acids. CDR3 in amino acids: CATSRDKNTYEQYF. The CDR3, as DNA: TGTGCCACCAGCAGAGATAAGAATACCTACGAGCAGTACTTC.

In nucleotides, the CDR3 is TGTGCCAGCAGTTTCGGGGGGACAGCAAGATCCCAAGAGACCCAGTACTTC. Translation: CASSFGGTARSQETQYF. This chain uses TRBV28 with TRBJ2-5, with D possibly being TRBD1 or TRBD2 (7 bases each). V shed 3 bases and J shed 1 base, with 18 bases lying between them. From germline, CDR1 is MDHEN and CDR2 SYDVKM. The CDR3 has 17 residues.

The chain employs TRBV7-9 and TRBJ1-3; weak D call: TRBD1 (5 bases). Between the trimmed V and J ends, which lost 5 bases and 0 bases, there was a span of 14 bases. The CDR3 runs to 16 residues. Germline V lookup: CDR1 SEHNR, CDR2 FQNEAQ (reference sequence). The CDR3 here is CASSSGGPSSGNTIYF. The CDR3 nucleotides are TGTGCCAGCAGCAGCGGGGGACCGAGCTCTGGAAACACCATATATTTT.

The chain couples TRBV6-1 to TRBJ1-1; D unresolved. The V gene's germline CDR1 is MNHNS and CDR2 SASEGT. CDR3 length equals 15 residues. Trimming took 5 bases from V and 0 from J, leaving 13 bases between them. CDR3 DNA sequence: TGTGCCAGCAGTATCCCAGGTCATTTGAACACTGAAGCTTTCTTT. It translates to CASSIPGHLNTEAFF.

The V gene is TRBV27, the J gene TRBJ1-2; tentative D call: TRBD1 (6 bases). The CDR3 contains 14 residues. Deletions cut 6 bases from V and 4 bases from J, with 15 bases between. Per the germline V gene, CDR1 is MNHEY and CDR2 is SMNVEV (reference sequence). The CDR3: CASSLAGASYGYTF. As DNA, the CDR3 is TGTGCCAGCAGCCTAGCGGGGGCCAGCTATGGCTACACCTTC.

DNA of the CDR3: TGTGCCAGCAGTTTAGGCAGCCATAGCAATCAGCCCCAGCATTTT. As protein: CASSLGSHSNQPQHF. The J gene is TRBJ1-5, the V gene TRBV28; no firm D call. This CDR3 contains 15 residues. V lost 2 bases and J lost 0, with 8 bases in between. Germline V lookup: CDR1 MDHEN, CDR2 SYDVKM.

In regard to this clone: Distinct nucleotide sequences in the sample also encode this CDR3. In DNA form, the CDR3 reads TGTGCCAGCAGCGTGGCAGATACGCAGTATTTT. Amino acid sequence: CASSVADTQYF. The chain is built from TRBV9 and TRBJ2-3; D unclear. Trimming cost V 2 bases and J 4 bases, with 2 bases left between them. Germline CDR1 SGDLS, CDR2 YYNGEE. There are 11 residues in the CDR3.